The following is a TCR beta chain sequence with its context. The antigen remains unidentified. The hyperthyroidism patients had all been newly diagnosed, and their disease duration was under 2 months. Their ages ranged from 18 to 65 years. The sample originates from a study of T cells in Graves' hyperthyroidism and ophthalmopathy. There are 15 residues in the CDR3. Germline CDR1 and CDR2: LGHDT and YNNKEL (reference sequence). The V gene end was trimmed by 5 bases and the J gene end by 6 bases; junction bases not matched to a gene: 11. Amplification of TCR beta CDR3 regions used RNA as the template. In the first-round RT-PCR of the TCR CDR3, the HTBI primer set was used. TCRdb processed the multiplex PCR reads anew with MiXCR; each CDR3 protein has one entry. This repertoire shows roughly 200,000 distinct CDR3 sequences, around 16% found once; its top ten account for around 47%. Study-level findings and limits: Most expanded thyroid clonotypes above 0.001 recurred in blood. Ophthalmopathy was distinguished from stable hyperthyroidism by 13 V-J signatures.

V usage is TRBV3-1 and J usage is TRBJ1-1; 8 positions agree with TRBD1. This sequence originates from a man aged 35-49 years with Graves' hyperthyroidism. Sequencing input: blood. Here the CDR3 reads CASSSQGRGHPEAFF. In DNA, the CDR3 is TGTGCCAGCAGCTCTCAGGGCAGGGGGCATCCTGAAGCTTTCTTT. The variable domain in full, completed from reference TRBV3-1 and TRBJ1-1, reads DTAVSQTPKYLVTQMGNDKSIKCEQNLGHDTMYWYKQDSKKFLKIMFSYNNKELIINETVPNRFSPKSPDKAHLNLHINSLELGDSAVYFCASSSQGRGHPEAFFGQGTRLTVV.